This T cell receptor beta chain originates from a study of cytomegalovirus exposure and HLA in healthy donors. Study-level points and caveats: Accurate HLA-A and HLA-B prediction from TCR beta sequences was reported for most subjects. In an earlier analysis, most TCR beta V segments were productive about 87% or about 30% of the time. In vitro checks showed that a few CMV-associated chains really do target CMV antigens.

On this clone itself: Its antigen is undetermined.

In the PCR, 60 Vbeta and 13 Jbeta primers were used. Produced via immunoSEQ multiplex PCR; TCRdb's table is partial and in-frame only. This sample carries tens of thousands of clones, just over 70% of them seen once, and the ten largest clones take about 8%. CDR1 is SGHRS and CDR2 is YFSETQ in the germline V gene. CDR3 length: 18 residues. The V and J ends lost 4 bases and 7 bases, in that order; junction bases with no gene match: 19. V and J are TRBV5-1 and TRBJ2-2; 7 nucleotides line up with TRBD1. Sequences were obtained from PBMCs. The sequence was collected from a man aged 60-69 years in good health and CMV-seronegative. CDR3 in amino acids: CASSVDYLRGGAGGELFF. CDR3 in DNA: TGCGCCAGCAGCGTTGACTACCTACGAGGGGGCGCCGGCGGGGAGCTGTTTTTT. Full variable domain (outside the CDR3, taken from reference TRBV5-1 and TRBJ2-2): KAGVTQTPRYLIKTRGQQVTLSCSPISGHRSVSWYQQTPGQGLQFLFEYFSETQRNKGNFPGRFSGRQFSNSRSEMNVSTLELGDSALYLCASSVDYLRGGAGGELFFGEGSRLTVL.